These T cell receptor beta chains were read from a single sample in a study of T cell changes during pregnancy in multiple sclerosis. TCRdb's copy holds only in-frame clones and misses some; the assay was immunoSEQ multiplex PCR. The sample carries roughly 84,000 clones, around 93% recorded once. The starting material was peripheral blood, obtained in the third trimester of pregnancy. Every receptor here comes from a female donor in good health, enrolled as a control in a pregnancy study. The CDR3 runs from the conserved cysteine through the conserved F or W. D genes are given only for firm matches. Some rows mark clone size as missing; the rest say once, few, many or name a class of expanded clone.

>-|TRBJ2-2|TRBD1|TRBV4-2
CASSSHLLQGASTGELFF
TGTGCCAGCAGCTCTCATTTACTACAGGGGGCGTCCACCGGGGAGCTGTTTTTT
>-|TRBJ1-2|-|TRBV2
CASSESEARGYTF
TGTGCCAGCAGCGAATCAGAGGCCCGGGGCTACACCTTC
>-|TRBJ2-5|TRBD2|TRBV15
CATSRTSGYQETQYF
TGTGCCACCAGTCGGACTAGCGGGTACCAAGAGACCCAGTACTTC
>-|TRBJ2-7|-|TRBV10-3
CAISASIESSYEQYF
TGTGCCATCAGCGCATCGATCGAGAGCTCCTACGAGCAGTACTTC
>-|TRBJ2-7|-|TRBV11-2
CASSLGRGTTYEQYF
TGTGCCAGCAGCTTAGGTCGCGGGACCACCTACGAGCAGTACTTC
>-|TRBJ1-5|-|TRBV6-1
CASSETQPGGTQPQHF
TGTGCCAGCAGTGAGACTCAGCCGGGGGGAACTCAGCCCCAGCATTTT
>-|TRBJ2-2|-|TRBV21-1
CASSIYTLSRSANTGELFF
TGTGCCAGCAGCATTTATACGCTATCAAGAAGCGCGAACACCGGGGAGCTGTTTTTT
>few|TRBJ1-1|-|TRBV6-6
CASRQNTEAFF
TGTGCCAGCAGACAGAACACTGAAGCTTTCTTT
>few|TRBJ2-7|TRBD2|TRBV15
CATSRVGGRAYEQYF
TGTGCCACCAGCAGAGTAGGCGGGAGGGCCTACGAGCAGTACTTC
>-|TRBJ2-5|TRBD2|TRBV15
CATSRGRGIASSGFQETQYF
TGTGCCACCAGCAGAGGGAGAGGGATCGCGTCTAGCGGGTTCCAAGAGACCCAGTACTTC
>-|TRBJ2-7|-|TRBV9
CASSVGPGAPYEQYF
TGTGCCAGCAGCGTAGGGCCGGGAGCGCCCTACGAGCAGTACTTC
>-|TRBJ1-2|-|TRBV5-1
CASSFTPGDKGYGYTF
TGCGCCAGCAGCTTCACCCCCGGGGACAAAGGCTATGGCTACACCTTC
>-|TRBJ2-7|-|TRBV7-6
CASSSKEEAPYEQYF
TGTGCCAGCAGCTCCAAGGAGGAGGCACCCTACGAGCAGTACTTC
>few|TRBJ1-1|TRBD1|TRBV29-1
CSVGQGNTEAFF
TGCAGCGTTGGACAGGGGAACACTGAAGCTTTCTTT
>-|TRBJ1-4|-|TRBV2
CASSFTPGKLFF
TGTGCCAGCAGTTTCACTCCTGGAAAACTGTTTTTT
>-|TRBJ2-7|TRBD1|TRBV2
CASTSEGQGQVKQYF
TGTGCCAGCACCAGTGAGGGACAGGGCCAGGTAAAGCAGTACTTC
>-|TRBJ2-7|TRBD1|TRBV6-1
CASIPGQGADEQYF
TGTGCCAGCATACCGGGACAGGGGGCGGACGAGCAGTACTTC
>once|TRBJ2-7|-|TRBV30
CAWDYYSEQYF
TGTGCCTGGGACTATTACAGCGAGCAGTACTTC
>-|TRBJ2-1|-|TRBV27
CASSLRSSYNEQFF
TGTGCCAGCAGCCTGAGGAGCTCCTACAATGAGCAGTTCTTC
>few|TRBJ2-2|-|TRBV19
CASSTRYGELFF
TGTGCCAGTAGTACTAGGTACGGGGAGCTGTTTTTT
>-|TRBJ1-1|-|TRBV7-2
CASSLGTTGGTEAFF
TGTGCCAGCAGCTTAGGCACGACCGGCGGGACTGAAGCTTTCTTT
>-|TRBJ2-1|TRBD2|TRBV6-4
CASSPGLAGPGLNEQFF
TGTGCCAGCTCCCCGGGACTAGCGGGACCCGGCCTGAATGAGCAGTTCTTC
>-|TRBJ1-2|-|TRBV5-4
CASSLPPGTADYGYTF
TGTGCCAGCAGCCTACCGCCGGGTACAGCGGACTATGGCTACACCTTC
>-|TRBJ2-7|TRBD2|TRBV13
CASSLQRLASGRNEQYF
TGTGCCAGCAGCCTCCAACGTTTGGCTAGCGGGAGGAACGAGCAGTACTTC
>-|TRBJ2-7|-|TRBV21-1
CASSIGTSGREPITEQYF
TGTGCCAGCAGCATCGGGACTAGCGGGAGGGAACCGATTACCGAGCAGTACTTC
>-|TRBJ2-4|-|TRBV25-1
CASSGSAAKNIQYF
TGTGCCAGCAGTGGTAGCGCGGCCAAAAACATTCAGTACTTC
>-|TRBJ2-7|-|TRBV28
CASSLQRQVPSYEQYF
TGTGCCAGCAGTTTGCAGCGACAGGTCCCCTCCTACGAGCAGTACTTC
>-|TRBJ2-7|TRBD1|TRBV28
CASNEDRGGTWEQYF
TGTGCCAGCAACGAGGACAGGGGCGGAACTTGGGAGCAGTACTTC
>-|TRBJ2-5|TRBD2|TRBV6-5
CASSYAGGRARETQYF
TGTGCCAGCAGTTACGCTGGCGGGAGGGCCCGCGAGACCCAGTACTTC
>-|TRBJ2-7|-|TRBV27
CASSLETEFGEQYF
TGTGCCAGCAGTTTGGAGACAGAGTTTGGGGAGCAGTACTTC
>-|TRBJ2-1|TRBD1|TRBV10-3
CAISERGTGRGNEQFF
TGTGCCATCAGTGAGAGGGGGACAGGGAGAGGCAATGAGCAGTTCTTC
>-|TRBJ1-1|-|TRBV19
CASSNQILNTEAFF
TGTGCCAGTAGTAATCAGATACTGAACACTGAAGCTTTCTTT
>-|TRBJ2-1|-|TRBV2
CASSASSSYNEQFF
TGTGCCAGCAGTGCCTCGAGCTCCTACAATGAGCAGTTCTTC
>-|TRBJ1-1|-|TRBV19
CASSSGQRDTEAFF
TGTGCCAGTAGTTCCGGACAGAGGGACACTGAAGCTTTCTTT
>-|TRBJ2-2|TRBD2|TRBV6-1
CASSAGGLARGELFF
TGTGCCAGCAGTGCAGGGGGACTAGCGCGTGGGGAGCTGTTTTTT
>-|TRBJ1-4|TRBD1|TRBV19
CASRTRDRGEKLFF
TGTGCCAGTAGGACCCGGGACAGGGGTGAAAAACTGTTTTTT
>-|TRBJ2-7|TRBD1|TRBV15
CATSRDRPGQAFYEQYF
TGTGCCACCAGCAGAGATCGCCCCGGACAGGCCTTCTACGAGCAGTACTTC
>-|TRBJ2-2|-|TRBV7-9
CASSFAGPRGELFF
TGTGCCAGCAGCTTCGCGGGGCCCAGAGGGGAGCTGTTTTTT
>-|TRBJ2-2|-|TRBV18
CASSLEGAGELFF
TGTGCCAGCTCACTAGAGGGCGCCGGGGAGCTGTTTTTT
>-|TRBJ2-7|TRBD2|TRBV4-1
CASSRGGSGRVYEQYF
TGCGCCAGCAGCCGCGGAGGGAGCGGGAGGGTCTACGAGCAGTACTTC
>-|TRBJ2-3|TRBD2|TRBV5-1
CASSLVAGGDTQYF
TGCGCCAGCAGCTTGGTAGCGGGAGGAGATACGCAGTATTTT
>-|TRBJ2-3|-|TRBV7-2
CASSLGYGTDTQYF
TGTGCCAGCAGCTTAGGGTACGGGACAGATACGCAGTATTTT
>once|TRBJ2-7|TRBD1|TRBV18
CASSPATGASEQYF
TGTGCCAGCTCACCTGCGACAGGGGCTAGCGAGCAGTACTTC
>-|TRBJ2-6|-|TRBV7-2
CASSSFSGANVLTF
TGTGCCAGCAGCTCCTTCTCTGGGGCCAACGTCCTGACTTTC
>-|TRBJ1-2|TRBD1|TRBV2
CASSKGQVLNYGYTF
TGTGCCAGCAGCAAAGGACAGGTCCTCAACTATGGCTACACCTTC
>-|TRBJ1-1|-|TRBV28
CASSFGEAFF
TGTGCCAGCAGTTTCGGGGAAGCTTTCTTT
>-|TRBJ2-5|-|TRBV7-2
CASSPRTGRAKETQYF
TGTGCCAGCAGCCCACGGACAGGGAGGGCTAAAGAGACCCAGTACTTC
>-|TRBJ2-7|TRBD1|TRBV25-1
CASRPSSGGGSYEQYF
TGTGCCAGCAGACCATCCTCAGGGGGTGGCTCCTACGAGCAGTACTTC
>-|TRBJ2-5|TRBD1|TRBV28
CASTLVRGHRTQYF
TGTGCCAGCACCCTAGTAAGGGGGCATCGGACCCAGTACTTC
>-|TRBJ1-2|-|TRBV2
CASSGLSYGYTF
TGTGCCAGCAGTGGACTGTCTTATGGCTACACCTTC
>-|TRBJ1-1|-|TRBV6-1
CASSEGRGAEAFF
TGTGCCAGCAGTGAGGGCAGGGGAGCTGAAGCTTTCTTT
>-|TRBJ2-2|-|TRBV5-6
CASSTLRDYHTGELFF
TGTGCCAGCAGCACCTTACGGGATTATCACACCGGGGAGCTGTTTTTT
>-|TRBJ2-7|-|TRBV11-2
CASSSTGAYEQYF
TGTGCCAGCAGCTCTACTGGGGCTTACGAGCAGTACTTC
>-|TRBJ1-2|TRBD1|TRBV29-1
CSVEGIAGGPNGYTF
TGCAGCGTTGAAGGTATCGCAGGGGGCCCGAATGGCTACACCTTC